These 23 T cell receptor beta chains were sequenced from one sample in a study of cytomegalovirus exposure and HLA in healthy donors. The PCR was carried out with 60 Vbeta primers and 13 Jbeta primers. Libraries were prepared by immunoSEQ multiplex PCR; TCRdb keeps only in-frame clonotypes and omits some of them. The table records roughly 110,000 clones, 65% to 85% of them present only once. Sequencing used PBMCs. These receptors all come from a man between 25 and 39 years old in good health and CMV-seronegative.

This clone has just one count. V is TRBV15 and J is TRBJ2-5; D ambiguous. CDR3 length: 14 residues. Trimming cost V 0 bases and J 4 bases, with 9 bases left between them. CDR1 is LNHNV and CDR2 is YYDKDF in the germline V gene (reference sequence). Here the CDR3 reads CATSRDRSRETQYF. CDR3 DNA sequence: TGTGCCACCAGCAGAGATCGGTCAAGAGAGACCCAGTACTTC.

The V and J genes are TRBV5-4 and TRBJ1-2; TRBD1 matches at 12 bases. Looked up from germline, CDR1 is SGHNT and CDR2 is YYREEE (reference sequence). The CDR3 runs to 16 residues. V lost 1 base to trimming and J lost 2 bases; unmatched junction nucleotides: 3. Written as DNA, the CDR3 is TGTGCCAGCAGCTTGCTGGGACAGGGGGCGAACTATGGCTACACCTTC. Translation: CASSLLGQGANYGYTF.

V gene TRBV7-9 combines with J gene TRBJ2-7; 10 nucleotides match TRBD1. Trimming cost V 4 bases and J 2 bases; bases outside gene matches: 8. Germline V gene data show CDR1 as SEHNR and CDR2 as FQNEAQ (reference sequence). This CDR3 has 16 amino acids. CDR3 DNA: TGTGCCAGCAGCTCCATCGACAGGGGGCTTACCTACGAGCAGTACTTC. Encoded protein: CASSSIDRGLTYEQYF.

The chain uses TRBV7-9 and TRBJ1-1; possible D gene TRBD1, 5 bases. Germline values: CDR1 SEHNR, CDR2 FQNEAQ (reference sequence). This CDR3 contains 14 residues. Trimming removed 3 bases from V and 4 bases from J, with 12 bases in between. The CDR3 bases are TGTGCCAGCAGCTTCCAGACAGAGAGCACTGAAGCTTTCTTT. Amino acid sequence: CASSFQTESTEAFF. The full variable domain, its missing parts supplied by reference TRBV7-9 and TRBJ1-1, is DTGVSQNPRHKITKRGQNVTFRCDPISEHNRLYWYRQTLGQGPEFLTYFQNEAQLEKSRLLSDRFSAERPKGSFSTLEIQRTEQGDSAMYLCASSFQTESTEAFFGQGTRLTVV.

The gene calls are TRBV6-5 and TRBJ2-7; TRBD1 is a possible D gene (5 bases). This CDR3 is built from 15 residues. The germline V gene encodes CDR1 MNHEY and CDR2 SVGAGI. The V end lost 7 bases, the J end lost 1 base, and 17 bases lay between the germline ends. CDR3 nucleotide sequence: TGTGCCAGCATCGCCCAGCAGGGTAGATCCTACGAGCAGTACTTC. It yields the protein CASIAQQGRSYEQYF.

This chain joins TRBV7-2 and TRBJ1-2, with a possible D match to TRBD1 (6 bases). Germline V gene sequence: CDR1 SGHTA, CDR2 FQGNSA. The CDR3 length is 13 residues. Trimming took 4 bases from V and 8 from J, leaving 14 bases between them. The DNA for the CDR3 is TGTGCCAGCAGCTCCACAGGGTTATGGGGCTACACCTTC. Translation gives CASSSTGLWGYTF.

The J gene is TRBJ2-1, the V gene TRBV18; TRBD2 agrees at 11 bases. There are 15 residues in the CDR3. After removal of 3 bases from V and 8 bases from J, the junction contained 6 bases not matched to a gene. From germline, CDR1 is KGHSH and CDR2 LQKENI. This CDR3 reads CASSPRLAGWDEQFF. In nucleotides, the CDR3 is TGTGCCAGCTCACCGAGACTAGCGGGGTGGGATGAGCAGTTCTTC.

This sequence joins TRBV11-2 and TRBJ2-1, with TRBD1 identical over 8 bases. The V gene's germline CDR1 is SGHAT and CDR2 FQNNGV. The CDR3 sequence is 15 residues long. Unmatched junction bases numbered 11, after V lost 5 bases and J lost 8 bases. The CDR3 spells CASSEWTGFIYEQFF. The CDR3 nucleotides read TGTGCCAGCAGCGAGTGGACAGGGTTTATTTATGAGCAGTTCTTC.

V and J are TRBV4-1 and TRBJ2-2; possible D gene TRBD1, 5 bases. Trimming pared 5 bases from V and 2 bases from J, leaving 15 bases between. The CDR3 runs to 16 residues. Germline V gene lookup returns CDR1 MGHRA and CDR2 YSYEKL. The CDR3: CASSSKTAINTGELFF. The CDR3 nucleotides are TGCGCCAGCAGCTCAAAGACAGCGATCAACACCGGGGAGCTGTTTTTT.

The CDR3 DNA follows: TGTGCCAGCCGCCGGCGAGCGGGAGGCACAGATACGCAGTATTTT. The encoded protein is CASRRRAGGTDTQYF. This rearrangement joins TRBV9 to TRBJ2-3; the match to TRBD2 covers 8 bases. V was clipped by 7 bases and J by 1 base; unmatched bases: 8. CDR1 is SGDLS, CDR2 YYNGEE, per germline. This CDR3 contains 15 residues.

The chain links TRBV10-3 to TRBJ1-1; TRBD1 is a possible D gene (5 bases). Trimming pared 4 bases from V and 7 bases from J, leaving 13 bases between. The CDR3 loop spans 13 amino acids. Germline values: CDR1 ENHRY, CDR2 SYGVKD. The CDR3 sequence is CAISAPQGVEAFF. In nucleotides, the CDR3 is TGTGCCATCAGTGCCCCCCAGGGCGTTGAAGCTTTCTTT.

The J gene is TRBJ2-2, the V gene TRBV2; the match to TRBD2 covers 7 bases. V shed 3 bases, J shed 10 bases, and the junction held 14 bases outside the gene matches. CDR3 length: 16 amino acids. The germline CDR1 and CDR2 sequences are SNHLY and FYNNEI. CDR3 region: CASSDVPGGFVLELFF. The CDR3 DNA is TGTGCCAGCAGTGACGTCCCGGGAGGCTTCGTGTTGGAGCTGTTTTTT.

The V gene is TRBV7-9, the J gene TRBJ2-7; D not certain. V was clipped by 3 bases and J by 1 base, with 10 bases between them. The CDR3 contains 14 residues. Germline assignment: CDR1 SEHNR and CDR2 FQNEAQ (reference sequence). This CDR3 reads CASSFPANSYEQYF. The CDR3 bases are TGTGCCAGCAGCTTCCCAGCGAATTCCTACGAGCAGTACTTC.

In this sample, this clone turned up a few times. The J gene is TRBJ2-1, the V gene TRBV2, with D uncertain. Per germline, CDR1 SNHLY and CDR2 FYNNEI. The germline V and J ends were trimmed by 7 bases and 1 base, with 14 bases remaining between them. CDR3 size: 15 residues. CDR3 bases: TGTGCCAGCAAATTCCGCGGCCAATCCTACAATGAGCAGTTCTTC. Its protein product is CASKFRGQSYNEQFF.

The chain is built from TRBV30 and TRBJ1-5; D ambiguous. V lost 3 bases and J lost 7, with 13 bases in between. Germline CDR1 reads GTSNPN; CDR2 reads SVGIG (reference sequence). The CDR3 spans 13 residues. The CDR3 DNA follows: TGTGCCTGGAGCAATCGGGGTGCCCAGCCCCAGCATTTT. Protein sequence: CAWSNRGAQPQHF.

The chain carries TRBV23-1 and TRBJ1-3; weak D call: TRBD1 (6 bases). TRBV23-1 is recorded as an ORF, its role being uncertain. Trimming took off 7 bases at V and 4 bases at J, with 23 bases between the two ends. This CDR3 comprises 17 residues. Written as DNA, the CDR3 is TGCGCCAGCACTGCCAATCTAGAGGGGGTGGGCGGAAACACCATATATTTT. This translates into CASTANLEGVGGNTIYF.

J is TRBJ2-2 and V is TRBV4-1, with TRBD1 identical over 7 bases. This CDR3 spans 15 amino acids. The trim removed 5 bases at V and 4 bases at J, leaving 7 bases unmatched. CDR1 and CDR2 from the germline V gene are MGHRA and YSYEKL. CDR3 DNA: TGCGCCAGCAGCTTCATCAGGGGGATCACCGGGGAGCTGTTTTTT. This sequence encodes CASSFIRGITGELFF.

DNA for the CDR3: TGTGCCAGCAGCCTAGGTGGAGGACGGGAGCAGTACTTC. Amino acid sequence: CASSLGGGREQYF. V and J are TRBV9 and TRBJ2-7, with a weak D call TRBD2 (5 bases). The V gene lost 4 bases and the J gene lost 7 bases, with 15 bases spanning the gap. Germline CDR1 and CDR2: SGDLS and YYNGEE. The CDR3 runs to 13 residues.

The chain has TRBV10-1 and TRBJ2-3; 12 bases align to TRBD2. The CDR3 covers 17 residues. The germline V gene has CDR1 WNHNN and CDR2 SYGVQD (reference sequence). The junction had 11 bases not matched to a gene; V was cut back by 4 bases and J by 6 bases. DNA for the CDR3: TGCGCCAGCAGTGTGTCTAGCGGGGGGGGTCGGAGGGATACGCAGTATTTT. It specifies CASSVSSGGGRRDTQYF.

J is TRBJ2-2 and V is TRBV28, with 7 bases matching TRBD1. The CDR3 is 15 residues long. Looked up from germline, CDR1 is MDHEN and CDR2 is SYDVKM. Trimming removed 5 bases from V and 3 bases from J; junction bases left unmatched: 6. The CDR3 DNA follows: TGTGCCAGCAGTCCAGGGGACAGATACACCGGGGAGCTGTTTTTT. As protein: CASSPGDRYTGELFF.

The chain recombines TRBV27 with TRBJ1-2, with 8 bases matching TRBD1. Trimming at V came to 8 bases and at J to 1 base, leaving 3 bases not matched to a gene. The germline CDR1 and CDR2 sequences are MNHEY and SMNVEV (reference sequence). The CDR3 extends over 13 amino acids. The CDR3 DNA reads TGTGCCAGCTACGACAGGGGTAACTATGGCTACACCTTC. This gives the protein CASYDRGNYGYTF.

The chain links TRBV5-1 to TRBJ2-1; 8 nucleotides agree with TRBD2. This CDR3 is built from 13 residues. J lost 9 bases, V lost 0 bases, and 2 bases had no gene match. CDR1 and CDR2 from the germline V gene are SGHRS and YFSETQ. CDR3 residues: CASSLAGGVEQFF. CDR3 nucleotides: TGCGCCAGCAGCTTGGCGGGGGGGGTTGAGCAGTTCTTC.

Note on this clone: Other DNA sequences in this specimen translate into the identical CDR3. The chain has TRBV5-1 and TRBJ2-7; D is uncertain. Per the germline V gene, CDR1 is SGHRS and CDR2 is YFSETQ. V was clipped by 4 bases and J by 0 bases, with 5 bases between them. The CDR3 has 12 residues. CDR3 loop: CASSLSSYEQYF. CDR3 in DNA: TGCGCCAGCAGCCTCTCCTCCTACGAGCAGTACTTC.